These T cell receptor beta chains were read from a single sample in a study of CD8 T cells in Susac syndrome. TCRdb re-derived calls from the immunoSEQ multiplex PCR reads in MiXCR, one entry per CDR3 protein. The data contain hundreds of thousands of distinct CDR3 sequences, 65% to 90% of them singletons. The sequencing input was CD8+ T cells from PBMCs. The receptor set was obtained from a human donor with multiple sclerosis. Both conserved end residues are trimmed from each CDR3. Each record gives: V gene, CDR3 protein.

V gene: TRBV6-6
CDR3 protein: ASTRDRGSHTEAF

V gene: TRBV29-1
CDR3 protein: SVDGLQGTDTQY

V gene: TRBV12-3/TRBV12-4
CDR3 protein: ASSFRVSGSYEQY

V gene: TRBV28
CDR3 protein: ASSHYSNQPQH

V gene: TRBV27
CDR3 protein: ASSLLGFEGRTDTQY

V gene: TRBV5-6
CDR3 protein: ASSPARLNTEAF

V gene: TRBV20-1
CDR3 protein: SVIIGDSTYEQY

V gene: TRBV5-1
CDR3 protein: ASSLGQTIYNEQF

V gene: TRBV7-6
CDR3 protein: ASSLVAETNTGELF

V gene: TRBV30
CDR3 protein: AWGGQGIFREKLF